This T cell receptor beta chain derives from a study of technical replicates of blood from a handful of donors. The table came from immunoSEQ multiplex PCR; TCRdb's copy has only in-frame clones and leaves some out. The sample includes more than 65,000 clones, around nine tenths of them seen just once. Germline CDR1 and CDR2: MNHEY and SVGAGI. V lost 4 bases to trimming and J lost 0 bases, with 10 bases between them. The CDR3 contains 15 residues. The TCR sequence derives from a human donor in good health. The sample consisted of T cells isolated from PBMCs. The chain has TRBV6-5 and TRBJ2-1; D unclear. The CDR3 nucleotides read TGTGCCAGCAGTTTTGGCCAAAGCTCCTACAATGAGCAGTTCTTC. As protein: CASSFGQSSYNEQFF.